The TCR beta chain described here comes from a study of T-cell reconstitution after alpha-beta-depleted transplantation in children. Study-level results: Among T cells one year after transplant, newly produced cells accounted for most counts and diversity. About two months after transplant, alpha-beta T cells reportedly came from several hundred expanded graft clones.

Unique molecular identifiers were incorporated when the TCRbeta library was constructed. TCRdb re-called the PCR reads with MiXCR, one entry per CDR3 protein. The sample shows some 310,000 distinct CDR3 sequences, around 20% of them seen only once. Turning to this clonotype: Its antigen is unknown.

V lost 3 bases to trimming and J lost 7 bases, with 13 bases between them. Germline assignment: CDR1 SGHTA and CDR2 FQGNSA. The CDR3 has 14 residues. The chain is built from TRBV7-2 and TRBJ2-1, with D possibly being TRBD1 (5 bases). Sequencing used PBMCs, mostly from graft donor cells, obtained 180 days after TCRalphabeta/CD19-depleted stem cell transplant. This sequence was found in a male patient younger than 18 who had a stem cell transplant for acute lymphoblastic leukemia, so the T cells may come from the graft donor. DNA of the CDR3: TGTGCCAGCAGCTTGAGTGGGGCCGAGAATGAGCAGTTCTTC. This gives the protein CASSLSGAENEQFF.